Below are 19 T cell receptor beta chains sequenced from a single sample in a study of identical twins. TCRdb analysed the 5' RACE reads with MiXCR anew, one entry per CDR3 protein. The sample has fewer than 500,000 distinct CDR3 sequences, approximately 24% seen once. This sample was shared with a second study, whose subject was T cells expressing NK-cell markers.

The specimen sequenced was CD4+ T cells sorted from blood. The receptor source for this set is a woman under 30 in good health.

The J gene is TRBJ1-5, the V gene TRBV12-3 or TRBV12-4; possibly TRBD1 for D (5 bases). Trimming pared 6 bases from V and 2 bases from J, leaving 14 bases between. There are 15 residues in the CDR3. CDR3 loop: CASSLTGVGNQPQHF. The DNA for the CDR3 is TGTGCCAGCAGCCTGACGGGGGTTGGCAATCAGCCCCAGCATTTT.

The table lists this clonotype with a few counts. The rearrangement links TRBV18 to TRBJ2-2; D not resolved. This CDR3 is built from 15 residues. The germline gives CDR1 KGHSH, CDR2 LQKENI. The ends were cut back, 1 base at V and 2 bases at J, with 8 bases in the middle. Here the CDR3 DNA reads TGTGCCAGCTCACCACGACGAGAAAACACCGGGGAGCTGTTTTTT. This codes for CASSPRRENTGELFF.

The chain joins TRBV12-3 or TRBV12-4 to TRBJ2-3; D not resolved. Trimming pared 6 bases from V and 5 bases from J, leaving 12 bases between. The CDR3 is made up of 13 amino acids. The CDR3 reads CASSRVLRDTQYF. The CDR3 region has the DNA TGTGCCAGCAGCCGGGTCCTCCGAGATACGCAGTATTTT.

This clonotype came up a few times. The chain has TRBV9 and TRBJ2-7; D is possibly TRBD1 (5 bases). Deletions cut 3 bases from V and 2 bases from J, with 21 bases between. The CDR3 spans 17 residues. Germline CDR1 and CDR2: SGDLS and YYNGEE. CDR3 residues: CASSDGSGWGGTYEQYF. CDR3 nucleotides: TGTGCCAGCAGCGACGGATCAGGGTGGGGTGGGACCTACGAGCAGTACTTC.

The chain joins TRBV20-1 to TRBJ2-1; 9 bases agree with TRBD2. The CDR3 has 16 residues. Germline V gene sequence: CDR1 DFQATT, CDR2 SNEGSKA (reference sequence). The ends lost 2 bases at V and 2 bases at J; junction bases unmatched: 7. CDR3 protein: CSARRGLAGTYNEQFF. The CDR3 region has the DNA TGCAGTGCTAGAAGAGGGCTAGCGGGAACCTACAATGAGCAGTTCTTC.

The chain couples TRBV9 to TRBJ2-7; tentative D call: TRBD1 (6 bases). Per germline, CDR1 SGDLS and CDR2 YYNGEE. Between the trimmed V and J ends, which lost 3 bases and 0 bases, there was a span of 19 bases. The CDR3 sequence is 17 residues long. The CDR3 loop reads CASSAQVGTTSSYEQYF. The CDR3 nucleotides are TGTGCCAGCAGCGCTCAGGTGGGGACAACAAGCTCCTACGAGCAGTACTTC.

Notes on this clonotype: At one end the junction does not follow the germline gene, possibly because of a read error. CDR3 coding DNA: TGCAGTGCCCCTGTGTCCTCCCCATCAGCCTTC. Its protein product is CSAPVSSPSAF. The J gene is TRBJ2-1, the V gene TRBV20-1; D gene ambiguous. In germline, CDR1 is DFQATT, CDR2 SNEGSKA (reference sequence). This CDR3 has 11 residues.

Only a few counts were recorded for this clonotype. J is TRBJ2-1 and V is TRBV15; unclear D gene. Trimming took 0 bases from V and 5 from J, leaving 11 bases between them. CDR1 is LNHNV, CDR2 YYDKDF, per germline (reference sequence). This CDR3 is built from 15 residues. In DNA form, the CDR3 reads TGTGCCACCAGCAGAGATCCGATCGCCCACAATGAGCAGTTCTTC. Its protein product is CATSRDPIAHNEQFF.

About this clonotype itself: A read error may account for a junction end that differs from germline. This chain connects TRBV15 to TRBJ2-2, with 8 bases that match TRBD2. The germline gives CDR1 LNHNV, CDR2 YYDKDF (reference sequence). The CDR3 extends over 13 amino acids. For the CDR3, the DNA is TGTGTCACCAGCCGCGGGGGGACCGGGGAGCTGTTTTTT. Protein product: CVTSRGGTGELFF.

This clonotype has more than one count but fewer than ten. The chain has TRBV9 and TRBJ2-7, with D possibly being TRBD1 or TRBD2 (5 bases each). V lost 0 bases, J lost 5 bases, and 9 bases lay in between. CDR1 is SGDLS and CDR2 is YYNGEE in the germline V gene. The CDR3 loop spans 13 amino acids. This CDR3 is CASSVEGSHEQYF. The CDR3 DNA is TGTGCCAGCAGCGTAGAGGGGAGTCACGAGCAGTACTTC.

This clonotype has just a few counts. V and J are TRBV5-5 and TRBJ2-7, with D possibly being TRBD1 (5 bases). Germline CDR1 and CDR2: SGHKS and YYEKEE (reference sequence). The CDR3 length is 12 residues. V was pared by 5 bases and J by 7 bases, with 13 bases between. CDR3 loop: CASRRSSGEQYF. The CDR3 DNA sequence: TGTGCCAGCAGGCGGAGCTCAGGGGAGCAGTACTTC.

The chain combines TRBV7-4 with TRBJ2-7; TRBD1 aligns across 9 bases. Germline assignment: CDR1 SGHVT and CDR2 SQSDAQ. V trimming: 10 bases; J trimming: 2 bases; junction bases outside the gene matches: 15. The CDR3 covers 16 residues. CDR3 sequence (DNA): TGTGCCACGCTAGGGTGTGGGGACAGGGTGGCCTACGAGCAGTACTTC. Protein sequence: CATLGCGDRVAYEQYF.

This clonotype showed up just a few times. The V and J genes are TRBV7-9 and TRBJ2-3; D gene uncertain. CDR3 length: 17 residues. Trimming took off 1 base at V and 2 bases at J, with 16 bases between the two ends. Germline values: CDR1 SEHNR, CDR2 FQNEAQ (reference sequence). CDR3 amino acids: CASSLEIGSSDTDTQYF. DNA for the CDR3: TGTGCCAGCAGCTTAGAGATTGGGTCTTCTGACACAGATACGCAGTATTTT.

The V gene is TRBV10-3, the J gene TRBJ2-7; TRBD2 matches at 8 bases. Trimming at V came to 9 bases and at J to 6 bases, leaving 13 bases not matched to a gene. CDR1 and CDR2 (germline): ENHRY, SYGVKD. This CDR3 is built from 14 residues. The CDR3 DNA reads TGTGCCATTGGGATGTCGGGAGGGCCTGGCGAGCAGTACTTC. Its protein is CAIGMSGGPGEQYF.

A few counts support this clonotype. CDR3 loop: CASSQALYLAKNIQYF. For the CDR3, the DNA is TGTGCCAGCAGCCAAGCTCTTTACCTAGCCAAAAACATTCAGTACTTC. V gene TRBV4-2 combines with J gene TRBJ2-4; D unresolved. This CDR3 comprises 16 residues. V gave up 1 base and J gave up 0 bases, with 10 bases separating them. Per germline, CDR1 LGHNA and CDR2 YNFKEQ.

The V and J genes are TRBV5-1 and TRBJ1-1; possibly TRBD1 for D (5 bases). From germline, CDR1 is SGHRS and CDR2 YFSETQ. The CDR3 runs 15 residues. With 4 bases removed from V and 5 bases from J, the gap between germline ends came to 18 bases. CDR3 DNA: TGCGCCAGCAGCCCCATGGGGGGGGGAAGGACTGAAGCTTTCTTT. Its protein is CASSPMGGGRTEAFF.

This sequence joins TRBV7-6 and TRBJ1-1, with D unresolved. The V gene lost 5 bases and the J gene lost 6 bases, with 13 bases spanning the gap. Germline values: CDR1 SGHVS, CDR2 FNYEAQ. This CDR3 is 13 amino acids long. CDR3 in DNA: TGTGCCAGCAGCCTAGGGCCGGTCGCTGAAGCTTTCTTT. It is translated as CASSLGPVAEAFF.

The chain recombines TRBV10-3 with TRBJ2-7; D might be TRBD2 (5 bases). V lost 10 bases and J lost 0, with 16 bases in between. This CDR3 has 14 amino acids. In germline, CDR1 is ENHRY, CDR2 SYGVKD. This chain's CDR3 is CASTPAANSYEQYF. The CDR3 nucleotides read TGTGCCAGCACGCCAGCGGCCAACTCCTACGAGCAGTACTTC.

The chain is built from TRBV5-1 and TRBJ2-3; perhaps TRBD1 as D (5 bases). CDR1 and CDR2 from the germline V gene are SGHRS and YFSETQ. This CDR3 contains 13 residues. The V and J ends lost 6 bases and 1 base respectively, with 9 bases between them. CDR3 bases: TGCGCCAGCACCGACAGACGCACAGATACGCAGTATTTT. Protein: CASTDRRTDTQYF.